These 5 T cell receptor beta chains were sequenced from one sample in a study of prognosis after radiotherapy for stage I lung cancer. The TCR beta CDR3 region was amplified from genomic DNA, with two rounds of multiplex PCR being used for the amplification. It was primers specific to each TRBV and TRBJ gene that first-round PCR used. MiXCR, run by TCRdb on the multiplex PCR reads, gives a single entry per CDR3 protein. The repertoire consists of fewer than 65,000 distinct CDR3 sequences, with less than 45% occurring once and the leading ten covering just under 9.5%. The specimen comprised PBMCs, sampled before or after stereotactic body radiation therapy (not recorded which). The receptor source for this set is a donor over 45 with non-small cell lung cancer.

This clonotype was seen many times. The DNA of the CDR3 is TGTGCCAGCAGTTACATCACAGGGTCCGAAAAACTGTTTTTT. This gives the protein CASSYITGSEKLFF. This chain uses TRBV6-5 with TRBJ1-4, with D possibly being TRBD1 (6 bases). The V and J ends lost 2 bases and 8 bases respectively, with 12 bases between them. The CDR3 is 14 residues long. CDR1 MNHEY and CDR2 SVGAGI come from the germline V gene.

This clonotype showed up just a few times. One junction end does not reproduce the germline sequence, and a read error may be involved. The chain joins TRBV28 to TRBJ2-2; possible D gene TRBD2, 6 bases. This CDR3 contains 12 residues. The germline CDR1 and CDR2 sequences are MDHEN and SYDVKM. The CDR3 loop is CASQRGTGEPFF. CDR3 DNA: TGTGCCAGCCAACGGGGGACCGGGGAGCCGTTTTTT. The complete variable domain, with remaining parts taken from reference TRBV28 and TRBJ2-2, reads DVKVTQSSRYLVKRTGEKVFLECVQDMDHENMFWYRQDPGLGLRLIYFSYDVKMKEKGDIPEGYSVSREKKERFSLILESASTNQTSMYLCASQRGTGEPFFGEGSRLTVL.

This clonotype was observed a few times. A far larger clone is one nucleotide away, so this likely arose from a read error. J is TRBJ1-2 and V is TRBV6-5; D uncertain. CDR3 length equals 11 residues. The ends were cut back, 2 bases at V and 8 bases at J, with 6 bases in the middle. Germline values: CDR1 MNHEY, CDR2 SVGAGI. The CDR3 nucleotides read TGTGCCAGCAGTTACATTCTCGGCTACACCTTC. This sequence encodes CASSYILGYTF.

In this sample, this clonotype turned up many times. The J gene is TRBJ2-1, the V gene TRBV9; the match to TRBD1 covers 8 bases. Germline CDR1 reads SGDLS; CDR2 reads YYNGEE. CDR3 length: 14 amino acids. The V segment lost 3 bases and the J segment 7 bases; nucleotides outside the gene matches: 6. CDR3 bases: TGTGCCAGCAGCGCTGGACAGGGTAGTAATGAGCAGTTCTTC. It is translated as CASSAGQGSNEQFF.

This clonotype was counted once. The rearrangement joins TRBV20-1 to TRBJ2-3; possible D gene TRBD2, 5 bases. The CDR3 is 14 amino acids. V was shortened by 0 bases and J by 1 base, with 8 bases between the two germline ends. Looked up from germline, CDR1 is DFQATT and CDR2 is SNEGSKA (reference sequence). CDR3 coding DNA: TGCAGTGCTAGAGACGGTAGCGGCACAGATACGCAGTATTTT. Translating gives CSARDGSGTDTQYF.